The sequence of this TCR beta chain was determined in a study of cytomegalovirus exposure and HLA in healthy donors. As regards this clone: Its target is unknown.

Nominal health characterized the donors when sampled, though unrecorded immune exposures were likely. Primers for the PCR totalled 60 Vbeta and 13 Jbeta. The method was immunoSEQ multiplex PCR; TCRdb's version includes in-frame clones alone and lacks a portion of them. The profile shows 190,000 or so clones, roughly 80% of them singletons. CDR3 length: 15 residues. Trimming removed 0 bases from V and 0 bases from J, with 7 bases in between. Germline lookup yields CDR1 SGDLS and CDR2 YYNGEE. Findings and limits, study-wide: Per published reports, the classifier diagnosed cytomegalovirus status with high specificity and sensitivity. Later analysis reportedly placed an Asian-associated ancestry cluster below the approximately 680-donor mean in N-insertions.

The receptor comes from a boy aged 5-17 years in good health and CMV-seronegative. V and J are TRBV9 and TRBJ2-1; the D is unclear. Specimen: PBMCs. CDR3 nucleotides: TGTGCCAGCAGCGTAGGTCCGAGCTCCTACAATGAGCAGTTCTTC. Translating it yields CASSVGPSSYNEQFF.